This TCR beta chain was captured in a study of blood T cell repertoires in COVID-19. Germline CDR1 is SGHTA and CDR2 is FQGNSA. The length of the CDR3 is 15 residues. Trimming took 3 bases from V and 4 from J, leaving 12 bases between them. The data were produced by immunoSEQ multiplex PCR, yet TCRdb's version contains in-frame clones alone and is incomplete. In the table there are about 74,000 clones, 70% to 90% of which are singletons. The rearrangement joins TRBV7-2 to TRBJ2-2; no clear D. The receptor comes from a man aged 65 to 85 with acute or convalescent COVID-19. What was sequenced was peripheral blood. The CDR3 here is CASSFSPRVTGELFF. CDR3 coding DNA: TGTGCCAGCAGCTTCTCCCCCCGGGTCACCGGGGAGCTGTTTTTT.